These T cell receptor beta chains were read from a single sample in a study of CD8 T cells in ankylosing spondylitis. TCRdb re-analysed the 5' RACE reads in MiXCR, keeping a single row per CDR3 protein. The sample lists about 540,000 distinct CDR3 sequences, roughly 13% occurring once. The specimen was blood, either unsorted or a sorted T cell fraction (not recorded which). These receptors all come from a male donor with ankylosing spondylitis. The CDR3 runs from the conserved cysteine through the conserved F or W. A D gene is named only where the DNA matches it firmly. Clone size is shown for a subset of rows, as once, few, many or a class of expanded clone.

clone_size: -
v_call: TRBV29-1
d_call: -
j_call: TRBJ1-1
cdr3_aa: CSVEEGRPDTEAFF
cdr3_nt: TGCAGCGTTGAAGAGGGGAGACCCGACACTGAAGCTTTCTTT

clone_size: -
v_call: TRBV4-1
d_call: -
j_call: TRBJ2-1
cdr3_aa: CASRRTATDYNEQFF
cdr3_nt: TGCGCCAGCCGCCGGACCGCGACAGACTACAATGAGCAGTTCTTC

clone_size: -
v_call: TRBV3-1
d_call: -
j_call: TRBJ1-2
cdr3_aa: CASSQLGRNYGYTF
cdr3_nt: TGTGCCAGCAGCCAACTGGGACGGAACTATGGCTACACCTTC

clone_size: -
v_call: TRBV7-6
d_call: -
j_call: TRBJ1-2
cdr3_aa: CASRGIDSPDYGYTF
cdr3_nt: TGTGCCAGCAGAGGCATCGACAGCCCGGACTATGGCTACACCTTC

clone_size: few
v_call: TRBV20-1
d_call: -
j_call: TRBJ2-3
cdr3_aa: CSARAGLRLDTQYF
cdr3_nt: TGCAGTGCTAGGGCTGGACTACGACTAGATACGCAGTATTTT

clone_size: few
v_call: TRBV27
d_call: -
j_call: TRBJ1-1
cdr3_aa: CASTVGYGNTEAFF
cdr3_nt: TGTGCCAGCACTGTAGGGTATGGGAACACTGAAGCTTTCTTT

clone_size: -
v_call: TRBV7-8
d_call: TRBD2
j_call: TRBJ2-5
cdr3_aa: CASYSSSGSVLGAQYF
cdr3_nt: TGTGCCAGCTATTCTTCTAGCGGGAGCGTCTTGGGGGCCCAGTACTTC

clone_size: -
v_call: TRBV10-2
d_call: TRBD2
j_call: TRBJ2-3
cdr3_aa: CASRDYTDTQYF
cdr3_nt: TGCGCCAGTAGGGACTACACAGATACGCAGTATTTT

clone_size: many
v_call: TRBV6-1
d_call: TRBD1
j_call: TRBJ2-3
cdr3_aa: CASSEWTGSPTDTQYF
cdr3_nt: TGTGCCAGCAGTGAGTGGACAGGAAGCCCGACAGATACGCAGTATTTT

clone_size: many
v_call: TRBV5-6
d_call: -
j_call: TRBJ2-7
cdr3_aa: CATQRGRANSYEQYF
cdr3_nt: TGTGCCACCCAACGGGGTAGGGCTAACTCCTACGAGCAGTACTTC

clone_size: few
v_call: TRBV30
d_call: TRBD2
j_call: TRBJ2-3
cdr3_aa: CAWSSTSLAGADTQYF
cdr3_nt: TGTGCCTGGAGTTCAACCTCACTAGCGGGAGCAGATACGCAGTATTTT

clone_size: -
v_call: TRBV7-8
d_call: TRBD2
j_call: TRBJ2-1
cdr3_aa: CASSSQTSGRSYNEQFF
cdr3_nt: TGTGCCAGCAGCTCACAGACTAGCGGGAGATCCTACAATGAGCAGTTCTTC

clone_size: -
v_call: TRBV28
d_call: -
j_call: TRBJ1-4
cdr3_aa: CASSFGTKEKLFF
cdr3_nt: TGTGCCAGCAGTTTTGGGACTAAGGAAAAACTGTTTTTT

clone_size: few
v_call: TRBV7-9
d_call: TRBD2
j_call: TRBJ2-3
cdr3_aa: CASRLGLAGTDTQYF
cdr3_nt: TGTGCCAGCAGACTTGGACTAGCCGGCACAGATACGCAGTATTTT

clone_size: -
v_call: TRBV20-1
d_call: TRBD2
j_call: TRBJ2-7
cdr3_aa: CSASSGRAPYEQYF
cdr3_nt: TGCAGTGCGTCTAGCGGGAGGGCCCCATACGAGCAGTACTTC

clone_size: -
v_call: TRBV4-1
d_call: -
j_call: TRBJ1-5
cdr3_aa: CASSQGGLNQPQHF
cdr3_nt: TGCGCCAGCAGCCAAGGCGGACTTAATCAGCCCCAGCATTTT

clone_size: few
v_call: TRBV20-1
d_call: -
j_call: TRBJ2-1
cdr3_aa: CSAHTAFGGLRSHNEQFF
cdr3_nt: TGCAGTGCTCATACAGCATTTGGCGGGTTACGGAGCCACAATGAGCAGTTCTTC

clone_size: many
v_call: TRBV7-9
d_call: TRBD1
j_call: TRBJ1-1
cdr3_aa: CASSSGQGAVTEAFF
cdr3_nt: TGTGCCAGCAGCTCCGGACAGGGGGCGGTCACTGAAGCTTTCTTT

clone_size: few
v_call: TRBV7-2
d_call: TRBD2
j_call: TRBJ2-7
cdr3_aa: CASSLRLAGYEQYF
cdr3_nt: TGTGCCAGCAGCTTGAGACTAGCGGGCTACGAGCAGTACTTC

clone_size: few
v_call: TRBV18
d_call: TRBD2
j_call: TRBJ2-1
cdr3_aa: CASSDPASLAGVYDEQFF
cdr3_nt: TGTGCCAGCTCAGACCCTGCCTCACTAGCGGGAGTGTACGATGAGCAGTTCTTC